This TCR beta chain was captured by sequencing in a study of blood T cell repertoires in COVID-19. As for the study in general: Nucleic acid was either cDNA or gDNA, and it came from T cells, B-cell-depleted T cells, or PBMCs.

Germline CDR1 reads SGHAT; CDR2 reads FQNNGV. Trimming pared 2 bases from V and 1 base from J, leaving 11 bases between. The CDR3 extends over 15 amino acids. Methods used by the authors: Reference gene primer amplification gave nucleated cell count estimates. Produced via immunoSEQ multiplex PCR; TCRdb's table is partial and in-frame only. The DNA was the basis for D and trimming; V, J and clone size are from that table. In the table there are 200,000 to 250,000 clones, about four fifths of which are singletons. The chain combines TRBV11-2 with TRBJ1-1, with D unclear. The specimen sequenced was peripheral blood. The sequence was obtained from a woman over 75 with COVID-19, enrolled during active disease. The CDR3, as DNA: TGTGCCAGCAGCTTATCGGGTGGAGGGAACACTGAAGCTTTCTTT. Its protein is CASSLSGGGNTEAFF.